This T cell receptor (beta chain) is drawn from a study of early T cells in non-severe SARS-CoV-2 infection. The wider study: The chains were unpaired, and the sequenced material was bulk RNA from unsorted whole blood.

Each single cDNA molecule received a unique molecular identifier. TCRdb passed the 5' RACE reads through MiXCR, listing each CDR3 protein once. This sample has 65,000 to 75,000 distinct CDR3 sequences, with 11% found just once. This CDR3 is built from 14 residues. CDR1 and CDR2 from the germline V gene are SGHVS and FNYEAQ. The junction had 8 bases not matched to a gene; V was cut back by 5 bases and J by 5 bases. Points from the study as a whole: Clonotype matching in VDJdb favored anti-spike CD8 responses and did not capture private and CD4 specificities.

Concerning this clonotype itself: No antigen is known for it.

The rearrangement links TRBV7-6 to TRBJ1-1; 7 nucleotides align to TRBD1. The receptor was derived from an adult who was a healthcare worker with PCR-confirmed SARS-CoV-2 infection or an uninfected control (not recorded which). Input material: whole blood. In DNA form, the CDR3 reads TGTGCCAGCAGCCAAAGACAGGGCGGGACTGAAGCTTTCTTT. Protein sequence: CASSQRQGGTEAFF.